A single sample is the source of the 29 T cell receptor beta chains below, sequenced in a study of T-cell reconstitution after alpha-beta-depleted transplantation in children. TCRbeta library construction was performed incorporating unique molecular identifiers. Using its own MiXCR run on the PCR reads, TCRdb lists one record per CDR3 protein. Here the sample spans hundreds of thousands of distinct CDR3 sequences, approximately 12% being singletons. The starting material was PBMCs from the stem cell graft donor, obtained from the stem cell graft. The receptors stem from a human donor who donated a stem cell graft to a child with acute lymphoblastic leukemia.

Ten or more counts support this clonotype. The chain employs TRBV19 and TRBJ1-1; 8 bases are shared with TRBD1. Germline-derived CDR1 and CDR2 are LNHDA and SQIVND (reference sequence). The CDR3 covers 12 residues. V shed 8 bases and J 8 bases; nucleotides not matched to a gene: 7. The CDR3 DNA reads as TGTGCCAGTGGGACAGGTGCACTCGAAGCTTTCTTT. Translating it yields CASGTGALEAFF.

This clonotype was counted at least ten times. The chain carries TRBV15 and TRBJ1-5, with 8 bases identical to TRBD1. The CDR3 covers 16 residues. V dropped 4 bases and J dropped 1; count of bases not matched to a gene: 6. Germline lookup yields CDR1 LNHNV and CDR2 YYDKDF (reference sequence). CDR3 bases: TGTGCCACCAGCATGCGGACAGGGACCAGCAATCAGCCCCAGCATTTT. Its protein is CATSMRTGTSNQPQHF.

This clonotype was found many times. In DNA form, the CDR3 reads TGTGCCAGCAGTCGACGGGGGGTCGGCTATGGCTACACCTTC. Its protein is CASSRRGVGYGYTF. This chain connects TRBV25-1 to TRBJ1-2, with a tentative D call TRBD1 (5 bases). This CDR3 has 14 residues. V was trimmed by 5 bases and J by 4 bases, leaving 14 bases between them. The V gene's germline CDR1 is MGHDK and CDR2 SYGVNS.

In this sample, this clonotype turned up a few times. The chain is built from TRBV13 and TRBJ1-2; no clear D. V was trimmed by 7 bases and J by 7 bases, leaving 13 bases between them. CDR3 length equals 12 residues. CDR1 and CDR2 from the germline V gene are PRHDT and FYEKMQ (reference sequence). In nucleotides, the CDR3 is TGTGCCAGCACCTCGGGGTGGGGTGGCTACACCTTC. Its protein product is CASTSGWGGYTF.

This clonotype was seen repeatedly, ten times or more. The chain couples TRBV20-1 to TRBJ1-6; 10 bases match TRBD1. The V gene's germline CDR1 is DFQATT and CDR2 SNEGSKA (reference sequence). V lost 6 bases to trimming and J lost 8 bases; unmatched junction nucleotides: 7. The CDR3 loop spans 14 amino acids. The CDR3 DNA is TGCAGTGCGGGGAAAGGACAGGGGGATTCACCCCTCCACTTT. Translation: CSAGKGQGDSPLHF.

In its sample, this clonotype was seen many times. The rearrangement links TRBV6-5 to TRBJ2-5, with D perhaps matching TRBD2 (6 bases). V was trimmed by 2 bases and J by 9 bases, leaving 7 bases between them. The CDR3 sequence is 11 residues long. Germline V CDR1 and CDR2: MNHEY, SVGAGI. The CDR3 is CASSYRGSQYF. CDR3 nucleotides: TGTGCCAGCAGTTACCGGGGGTCCCAGTACTTC.

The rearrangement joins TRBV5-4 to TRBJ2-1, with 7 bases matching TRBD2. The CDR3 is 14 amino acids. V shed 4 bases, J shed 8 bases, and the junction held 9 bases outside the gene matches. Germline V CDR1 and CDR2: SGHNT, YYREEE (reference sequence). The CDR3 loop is CASSIRTRGDEQFF. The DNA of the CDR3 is TGTGCCAGCAGCATTCGGACTAGAGGCGATGAGCAGTTCTTC.

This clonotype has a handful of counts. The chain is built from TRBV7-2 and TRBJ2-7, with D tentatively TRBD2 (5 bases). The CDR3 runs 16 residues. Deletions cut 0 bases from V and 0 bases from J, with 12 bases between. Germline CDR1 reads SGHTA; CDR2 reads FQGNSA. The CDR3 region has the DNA TGTGCCAGCAGCTTAGCCCTCAGGACTTACTCCTACGAGCAGTACTTC. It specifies CASSLALRTYSYEQYF.

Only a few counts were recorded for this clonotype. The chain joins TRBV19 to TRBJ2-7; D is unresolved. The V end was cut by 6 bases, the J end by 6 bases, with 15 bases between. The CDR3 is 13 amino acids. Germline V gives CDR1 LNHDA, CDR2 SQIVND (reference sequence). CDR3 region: CASSIHAKGEQYF. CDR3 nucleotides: TGTGCCAGTAGCATCCATGCTAAGGGCGAGCAGTACTTC.

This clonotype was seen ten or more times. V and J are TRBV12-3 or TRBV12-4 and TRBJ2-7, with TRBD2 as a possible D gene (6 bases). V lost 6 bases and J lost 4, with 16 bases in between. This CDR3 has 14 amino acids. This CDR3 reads CASSIGGPGYEQYF. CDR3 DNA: TGTGCCAGCAGCATTGGAGGGCCGGGTTACGAGCAGTACTTC.

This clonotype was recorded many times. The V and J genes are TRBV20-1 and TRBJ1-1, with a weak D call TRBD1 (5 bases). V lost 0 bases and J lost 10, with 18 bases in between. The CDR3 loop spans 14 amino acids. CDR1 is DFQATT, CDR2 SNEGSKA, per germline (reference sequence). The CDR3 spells CSARDRGRSMAAFF. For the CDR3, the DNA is TGCAGTGCTAGAGACCGGGGACGAAGTATGGCAGCTTTCTTT.

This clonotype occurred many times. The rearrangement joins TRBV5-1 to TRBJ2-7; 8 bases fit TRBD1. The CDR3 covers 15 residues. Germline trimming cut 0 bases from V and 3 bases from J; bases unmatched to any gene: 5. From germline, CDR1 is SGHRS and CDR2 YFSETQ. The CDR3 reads CASSLVGTGNYEQYF. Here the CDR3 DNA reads TGCGCCAGCAGCTTGGTCGGGACAGGAAACTACGAGCAGTACTTC.

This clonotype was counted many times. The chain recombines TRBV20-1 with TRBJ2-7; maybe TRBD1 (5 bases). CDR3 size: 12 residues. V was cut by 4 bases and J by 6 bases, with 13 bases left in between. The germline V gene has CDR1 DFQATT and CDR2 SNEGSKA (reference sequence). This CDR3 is CSAKLFGAEQYF. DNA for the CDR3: TGCAGTGCTAAGTTGTTTGGGGCCGAGCAGTACTTC.

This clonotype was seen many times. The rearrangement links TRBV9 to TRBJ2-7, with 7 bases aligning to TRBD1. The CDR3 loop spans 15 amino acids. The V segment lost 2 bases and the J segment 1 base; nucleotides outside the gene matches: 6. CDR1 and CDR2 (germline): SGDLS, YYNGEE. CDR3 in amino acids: CASSVSTGRSYEQYF. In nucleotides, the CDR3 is TGTGCCAGCAGCGTCTCGACAGGGAGATCCTACGAGCAGTACTTC.

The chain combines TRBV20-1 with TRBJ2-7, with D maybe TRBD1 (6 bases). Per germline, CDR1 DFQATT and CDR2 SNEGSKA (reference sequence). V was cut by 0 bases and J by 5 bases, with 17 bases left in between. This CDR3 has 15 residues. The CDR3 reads CSARDVDSHGDEQYF. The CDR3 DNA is TGCAGTGCTAGAGATGTGGACAGCCATGGGGACGAGCAGTACTTC.

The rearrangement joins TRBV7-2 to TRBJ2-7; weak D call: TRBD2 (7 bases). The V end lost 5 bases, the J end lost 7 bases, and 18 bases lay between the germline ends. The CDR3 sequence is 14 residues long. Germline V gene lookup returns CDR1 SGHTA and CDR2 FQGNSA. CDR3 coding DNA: TGTGCCAGCAGCCAAACCAAGGGGGGGTGGGAGCAGTACTTC. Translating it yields CASSQTKGGWEQYF.

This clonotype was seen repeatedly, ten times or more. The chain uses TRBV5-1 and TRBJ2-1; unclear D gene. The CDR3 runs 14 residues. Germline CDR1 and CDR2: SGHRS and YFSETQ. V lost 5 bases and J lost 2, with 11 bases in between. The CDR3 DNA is TGCGCCAGCAGTCGGACCAACGCCTACAATGAGCAGTTCTTC. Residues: CASSRTNAYNEQFF.

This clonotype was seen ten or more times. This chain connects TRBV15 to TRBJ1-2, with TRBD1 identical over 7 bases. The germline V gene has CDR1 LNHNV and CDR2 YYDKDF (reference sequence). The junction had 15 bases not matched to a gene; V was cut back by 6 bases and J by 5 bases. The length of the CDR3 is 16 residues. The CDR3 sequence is CATSRGGATGRYGYTF. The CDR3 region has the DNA TGTGCCACCAGTAGGGGAGGAGCGACAGGGAGGTATGGCTACACCTTC.

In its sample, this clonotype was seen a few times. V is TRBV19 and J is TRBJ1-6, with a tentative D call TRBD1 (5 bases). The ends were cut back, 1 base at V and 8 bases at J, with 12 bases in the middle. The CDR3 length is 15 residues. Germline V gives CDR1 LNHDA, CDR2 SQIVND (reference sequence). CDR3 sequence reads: CASSIAGTGDSPLHF. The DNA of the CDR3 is TGTGCCAGTAGTATAGCCGGGACGGGGGATTCACCCCTCCACTTT.

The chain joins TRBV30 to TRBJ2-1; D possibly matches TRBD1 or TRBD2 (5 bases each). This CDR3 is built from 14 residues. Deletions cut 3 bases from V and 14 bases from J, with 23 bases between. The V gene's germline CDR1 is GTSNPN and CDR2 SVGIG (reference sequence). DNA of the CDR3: TGTGCCTGGAGGGCAACCTCGGGACCCCTGGGTGAGTTCTTC. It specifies CAWRATSGPLGEFF.

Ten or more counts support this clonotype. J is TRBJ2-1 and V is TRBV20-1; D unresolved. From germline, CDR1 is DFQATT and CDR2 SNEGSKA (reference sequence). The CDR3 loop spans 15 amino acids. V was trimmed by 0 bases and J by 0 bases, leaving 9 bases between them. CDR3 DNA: TGCAGTGCTAGAGATGTCAGGTACTCCTACAATGAGCAGTTCTTC. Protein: CSARDVRYSYNEQFF.

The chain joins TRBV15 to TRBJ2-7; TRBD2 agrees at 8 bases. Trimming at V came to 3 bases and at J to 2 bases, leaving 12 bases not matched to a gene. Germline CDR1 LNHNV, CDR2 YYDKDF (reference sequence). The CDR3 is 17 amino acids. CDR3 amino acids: CATSSTGVVAGPYEQYF. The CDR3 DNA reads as TGTGCCACCAGCAGCACGGGGGTCGTAGCGGGGCCCTACGAGCAGTACTTC.

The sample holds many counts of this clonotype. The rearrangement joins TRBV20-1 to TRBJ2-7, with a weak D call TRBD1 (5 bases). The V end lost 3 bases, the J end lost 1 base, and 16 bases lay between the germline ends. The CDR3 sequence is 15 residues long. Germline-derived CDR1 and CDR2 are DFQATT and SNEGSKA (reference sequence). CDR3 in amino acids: CSASRGHSTSYEQYF. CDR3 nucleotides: TGCAGTGCTAGCCGCGGACACTCAACTTCCTACGAGCAGTACTTC.

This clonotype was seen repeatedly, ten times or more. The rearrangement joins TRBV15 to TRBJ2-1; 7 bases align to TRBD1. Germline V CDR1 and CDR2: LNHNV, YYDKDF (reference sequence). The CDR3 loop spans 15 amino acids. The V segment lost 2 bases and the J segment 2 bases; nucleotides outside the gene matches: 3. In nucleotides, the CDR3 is TGTGCCACCAGCAGATACAGGGGCCCCTACAATGAGCAGTTCTTC. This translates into CATSRYRGPYNEQFF.

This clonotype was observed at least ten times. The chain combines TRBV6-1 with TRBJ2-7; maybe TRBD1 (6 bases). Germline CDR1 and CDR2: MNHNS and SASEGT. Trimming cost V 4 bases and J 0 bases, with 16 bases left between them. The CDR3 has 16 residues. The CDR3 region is CASSVYTGHSSYEQYF. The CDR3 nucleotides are TGTGCCAGCAGTGTATACACGGGACATAGCTCCTACGAGCAGTACTTC.

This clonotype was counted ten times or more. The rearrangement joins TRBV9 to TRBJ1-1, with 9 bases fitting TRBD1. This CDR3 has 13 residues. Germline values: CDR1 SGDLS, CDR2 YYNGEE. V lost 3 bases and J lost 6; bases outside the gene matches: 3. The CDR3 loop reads CASSGDREPEAFF. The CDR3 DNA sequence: TGTGCCAGCAGCGGGGACAGGGAGCCTGAAGCTTTCTTT.

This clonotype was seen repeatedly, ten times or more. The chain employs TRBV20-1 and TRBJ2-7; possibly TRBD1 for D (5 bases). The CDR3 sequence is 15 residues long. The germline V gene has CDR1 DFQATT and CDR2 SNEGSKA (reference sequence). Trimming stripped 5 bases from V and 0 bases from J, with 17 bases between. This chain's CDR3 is CSAPDKARNSYEQYF. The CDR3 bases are TGCAGTGCTCCGGACAAAGCCCGCAACTCCTACGAGCAGTACTTC.

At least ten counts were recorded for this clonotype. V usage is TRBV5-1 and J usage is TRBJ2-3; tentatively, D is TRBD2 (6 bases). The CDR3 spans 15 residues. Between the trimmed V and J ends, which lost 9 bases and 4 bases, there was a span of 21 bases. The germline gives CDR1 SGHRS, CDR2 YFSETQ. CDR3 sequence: CATRSGESYADTQYF. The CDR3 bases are TGCGCCACCCGGTCGGGGGAATCGTATGCAGATACGCAGTATTTT.

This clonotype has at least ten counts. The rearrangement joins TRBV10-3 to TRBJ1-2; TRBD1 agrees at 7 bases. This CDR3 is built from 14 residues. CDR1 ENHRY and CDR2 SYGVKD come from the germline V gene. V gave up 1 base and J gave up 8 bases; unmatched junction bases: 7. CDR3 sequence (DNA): TGTGCCATCAGTGAGTTCGGGACAGCAGGCGGCTACACCTTC. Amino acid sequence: CAISEFGTAGGYTF.